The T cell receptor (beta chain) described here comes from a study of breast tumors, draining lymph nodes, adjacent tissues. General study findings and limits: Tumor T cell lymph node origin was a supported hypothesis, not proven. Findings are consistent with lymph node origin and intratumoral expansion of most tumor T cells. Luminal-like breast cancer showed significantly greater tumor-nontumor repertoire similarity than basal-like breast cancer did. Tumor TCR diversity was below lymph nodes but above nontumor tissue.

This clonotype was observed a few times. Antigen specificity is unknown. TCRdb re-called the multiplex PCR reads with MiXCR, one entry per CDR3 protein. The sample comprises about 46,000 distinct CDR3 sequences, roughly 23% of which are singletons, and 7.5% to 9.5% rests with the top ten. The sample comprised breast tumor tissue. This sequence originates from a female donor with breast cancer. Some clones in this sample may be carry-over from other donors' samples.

For the CDR3, the DNA is TGTGCCAGTAGTTTGCAGGAGTCTAATGAAAAACTGTTTTTT. Amino acid sequence: CASSLQESNEKLFF. The chain has TRBV19 and TRBJ1-4; unclear D gene. V was shortened by 5 bases and J by 3 bases, with 10 bases between the two germline ends. Germline CDR1 LNHDA, CDR2 SQIVND (reference sequence). The CDR3 has 14 residues.